Sequencing of this T cell receptor (beta chain) was carried out in a study of beta chain features in type 1 diabetes. Study-level background: Healthy donors, compared against patients, showed similar age, gender and cell yields.

The study, taken as a whole, reports: The study found that naive, central memory and Treg TCRB repertoires appeared more similar in patients than in healthy donors.

Heparinised blood was drawn once per donor, averaging about 0.11 L. Sequenced material consisted of expressed TCRB transcripts (all of the isolated RNA was reverse transcribed). Libraries were prepared by immunoSEQ multiplex PCR; TCRdb keeps only in-frame clonotypes and omits some of them. The sample lists roughly 610,000 clones, about a sixth occurring once. Trimming stripped 1 base from V and 2 bases from J, with 12 bases between. Germline V CDR1 and CDR2: SGHNT, YYREEE (reference sequence). This CDR3 comprises 15 residues. Concerning this clone itself: Its antigen is unknown.

The sequenced sample was naive CD4+ T cells from blood. The chain employs TRBV5-4 and TRBJ1-2; D may be TRBD1 (5 bases). The source of this sequence is a man aged 18 to 30 in good health. CDR3 loop: CASSLLDGGNYGYTF. DNA for the CDR3: TGTGCCAGCAGCTTGCTGGACGGGGGGAACTATGGCTACACCTTC.